This TCR beta chain was captured in a study of blood T cells in healthy people across ages. A second PCR of roughly 7 to 11 cycles used a sample-barcoded 5' primer and a J-beta primer mix. TCRdb recomputed calls from the 5' RACE reads with MiXCR, one row per CDR3 protein. The sample lists about 930,000 distinct CDR3 sequences, 29% occurring once. This clonotype was recorded at least ten times. The CDR3 has 14 residues. Germline CDR1 and CDR2: DFQATT and SNEGSKA (reference sequence). The trim removed 7 bases at V and 1 base at J, leaving 7 bases unmatched. Separately, the same data were catalogued under a study of T cells of mothers and their children. As that study records: Per child, roughly 3 million TCR beta CDR3 reads were obtained, against over 10 million per mother.

Sequenced sample: blood. The receptor comes from a woman aged 40 to 55 in good health. The chain combines TRBV20-1 with TRBJ2-3; the match to TRBD1 covers 8 bases. CDR3 in amino acids: CSVPKTGGTDTQYF. The CDR3, as DNA: TGCAGTGTACCCAAGACAGGGGGCACAGATACGCAGTATTTT.